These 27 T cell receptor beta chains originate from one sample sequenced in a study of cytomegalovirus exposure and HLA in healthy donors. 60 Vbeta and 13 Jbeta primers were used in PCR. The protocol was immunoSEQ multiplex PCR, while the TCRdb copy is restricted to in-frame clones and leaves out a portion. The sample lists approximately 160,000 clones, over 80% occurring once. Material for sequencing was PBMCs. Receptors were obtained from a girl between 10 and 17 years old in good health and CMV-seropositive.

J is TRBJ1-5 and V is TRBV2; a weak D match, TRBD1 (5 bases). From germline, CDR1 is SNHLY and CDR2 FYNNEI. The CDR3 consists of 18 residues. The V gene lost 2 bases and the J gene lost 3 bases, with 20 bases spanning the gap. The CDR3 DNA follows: TGTGCCAGCAGTGAAAGGTGGGGCGGTCAGGGCTTCAATCAGCCCCAGCATTTT. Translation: CASSERWGGQGFNQPQHF.

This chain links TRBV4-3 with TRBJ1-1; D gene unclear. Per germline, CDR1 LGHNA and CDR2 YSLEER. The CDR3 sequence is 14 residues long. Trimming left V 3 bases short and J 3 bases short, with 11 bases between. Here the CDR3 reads CASSHPGGYTEAFF. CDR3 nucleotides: TGCGCCAGCAGCCACCCGGGAGGTTACACTGAAGCTTTCTTT.

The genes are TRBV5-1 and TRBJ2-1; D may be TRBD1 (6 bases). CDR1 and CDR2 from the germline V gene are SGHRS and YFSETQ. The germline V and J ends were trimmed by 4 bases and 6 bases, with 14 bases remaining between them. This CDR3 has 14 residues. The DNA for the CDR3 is TGCGCCAGCAGCCAAGGGGGTAATGCCAATGAGCAGTTCTTC. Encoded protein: CASSQGGNANEQFF.

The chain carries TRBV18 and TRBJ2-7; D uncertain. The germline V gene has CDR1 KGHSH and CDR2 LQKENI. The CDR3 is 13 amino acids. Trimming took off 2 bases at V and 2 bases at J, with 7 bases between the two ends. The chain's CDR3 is CASSPATAYEQYF. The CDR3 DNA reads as TGTGCCAGCTCACCAGCCACTGCCTACGAGCAGTACTTC.

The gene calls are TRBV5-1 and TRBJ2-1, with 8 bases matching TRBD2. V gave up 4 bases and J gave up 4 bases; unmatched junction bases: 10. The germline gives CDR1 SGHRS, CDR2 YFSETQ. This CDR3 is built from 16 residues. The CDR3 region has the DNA TGCGCCAGCAGCCCCGGAGCGAGCGGGGGTTACAATGAGCAGTTCTTC. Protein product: CASSPGASGGYNEQFF.

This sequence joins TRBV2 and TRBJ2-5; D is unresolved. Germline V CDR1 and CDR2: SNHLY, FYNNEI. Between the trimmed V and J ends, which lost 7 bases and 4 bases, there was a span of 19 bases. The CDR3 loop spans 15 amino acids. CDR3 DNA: TGTGCCAGCACTGCCAGTATGTCCCCTCGAGAGACCCAGTACTTC. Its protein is CASTASMSPRETQYF.

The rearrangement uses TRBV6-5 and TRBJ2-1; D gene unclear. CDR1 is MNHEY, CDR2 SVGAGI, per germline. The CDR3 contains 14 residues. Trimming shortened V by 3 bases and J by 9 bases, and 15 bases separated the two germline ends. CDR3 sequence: CASSYGPRPGEQFF. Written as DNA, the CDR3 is TGTGCCAGCAGTTATGGGCCTCGGCCAGGTGAGCAGTTCTTC.

The CDR3 DNA is TGTGCCAGCAGCTCCCGACAGGGACGCACAGATACGCAGTATTTT. Its protein product is CASSSRQGRTDTQYF. This chain uses TRBV11-2 with TRBJ2-3; 7 bases fit TRBD1. Germline V gene lookup returns CDR1 SGHAT and CDR2 FQNNGV. J lost 1 base, V lost 4 bases, and 5 bases had no gene match. CDR3 length equals 15 residues.

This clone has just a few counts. The CDR3 loop reads CASSQDWGVNTEAFF. The CDR3 bases are TGCGCCAGCAGCCAAGATTGGGGGGTTAACACTGAAGCTTTCTTT. This chain connects TRBV4-3 to TRBJ1-1; D possibly corresponds to TRBD1 (5 bases). Deletions cut 0 bases from V and 2 bases from J, with 10 bases between. The germline V gene has CDR1 LGHNA and CDR2 YSLEER. The CDR3 totals 15 residues.

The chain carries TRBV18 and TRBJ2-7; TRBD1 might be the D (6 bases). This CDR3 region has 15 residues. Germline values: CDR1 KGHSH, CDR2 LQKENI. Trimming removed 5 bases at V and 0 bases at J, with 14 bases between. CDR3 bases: TGTGCCAGCTCAGGTGACAGGAAAATCTCCTACGAGCAGTACTTC. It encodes CASSGDRKISYEQYF. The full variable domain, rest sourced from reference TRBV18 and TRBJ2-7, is NAGVMQNPRHLVRRRGQEARLRCSPMKGHSHVYWYRQLPEEGLKFMVYLQKENIIDESGMPKERFSAEFPKEGPSILRIQQVVRGDSAAYFCASSGDRKISYEQYFGPGTRLTVT.

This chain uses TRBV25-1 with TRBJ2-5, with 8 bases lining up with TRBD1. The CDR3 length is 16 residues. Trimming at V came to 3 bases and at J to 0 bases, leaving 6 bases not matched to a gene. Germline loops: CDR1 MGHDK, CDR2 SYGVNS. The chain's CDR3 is CASSDRDRTNQETQYF. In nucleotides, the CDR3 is TGTGCCAGCAGTGACCGGGACAGGACCAACCAAGAGACCCAGTACTTC.

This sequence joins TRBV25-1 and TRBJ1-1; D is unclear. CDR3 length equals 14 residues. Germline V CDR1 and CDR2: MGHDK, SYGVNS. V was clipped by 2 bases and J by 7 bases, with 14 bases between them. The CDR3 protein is CASSEVTAGGEAFF. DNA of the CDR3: TGTGCCAGCAGTGAAGTAACAGCGGGCGGTGAAGCTTTCTTT.

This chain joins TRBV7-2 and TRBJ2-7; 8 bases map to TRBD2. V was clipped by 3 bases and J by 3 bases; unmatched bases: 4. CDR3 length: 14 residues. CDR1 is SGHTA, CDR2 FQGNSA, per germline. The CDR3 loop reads CASSFNSGDYEQYF. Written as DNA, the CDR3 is TGTGCCAGCAGCTTTAATAGCGGGGACTACGAGCAGTACTTC.

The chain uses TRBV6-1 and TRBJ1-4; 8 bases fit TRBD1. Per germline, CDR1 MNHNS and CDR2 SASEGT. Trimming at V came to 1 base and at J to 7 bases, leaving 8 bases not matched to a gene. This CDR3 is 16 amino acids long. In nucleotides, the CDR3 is TGTGCCAGCAGTGAAGGGTCAAGGACAGGGAGTGAAAAACTGTTTTTT. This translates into CASSEGSRTGSEKLFF.

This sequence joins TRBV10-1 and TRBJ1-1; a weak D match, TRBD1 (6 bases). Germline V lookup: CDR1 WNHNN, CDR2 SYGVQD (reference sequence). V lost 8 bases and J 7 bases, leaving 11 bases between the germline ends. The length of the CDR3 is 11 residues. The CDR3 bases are TGCGCCAGCTCCAGGGGACGTGAAGCTTTCTTT. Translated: CASSRGREAFF.

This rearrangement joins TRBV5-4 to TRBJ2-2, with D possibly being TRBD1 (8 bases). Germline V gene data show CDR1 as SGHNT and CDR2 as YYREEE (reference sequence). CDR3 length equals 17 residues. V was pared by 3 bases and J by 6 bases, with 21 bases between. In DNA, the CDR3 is TGTGCCAGCAGCTCCACGGGGGGACAGGAAAACCCCGGGGAGCTGTTTTTT. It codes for CASSSTGGQENPGELFF. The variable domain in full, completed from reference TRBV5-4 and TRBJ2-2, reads ETGVTQSPTHLIKTRGQQVTLRCSSQSGHNTVSWYQQALGQGPQFIFQYYREEENGRGNFPPRFSGLQFPNYSSELNVNALELDDSALYLCASSSTGGQENPGELFFGEGSRLTVL.

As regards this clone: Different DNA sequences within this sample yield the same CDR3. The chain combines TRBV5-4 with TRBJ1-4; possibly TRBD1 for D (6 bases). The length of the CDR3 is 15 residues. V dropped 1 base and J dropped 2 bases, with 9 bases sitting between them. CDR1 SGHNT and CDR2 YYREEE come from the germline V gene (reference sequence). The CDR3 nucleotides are TGTGCCAGCAGCTTGCAGGGGCGGACTAATGAAAAACTGTTTTTT. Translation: CASSLQGRTNEKLFF.

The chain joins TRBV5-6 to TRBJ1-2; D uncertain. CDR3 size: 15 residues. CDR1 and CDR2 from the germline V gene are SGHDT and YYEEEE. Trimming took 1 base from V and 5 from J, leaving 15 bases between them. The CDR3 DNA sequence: TGTGCCAGCAGCTTGATAGACCGGGAAACTTATGGCTACACCTTC. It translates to CASSLIDRETYGYTF.

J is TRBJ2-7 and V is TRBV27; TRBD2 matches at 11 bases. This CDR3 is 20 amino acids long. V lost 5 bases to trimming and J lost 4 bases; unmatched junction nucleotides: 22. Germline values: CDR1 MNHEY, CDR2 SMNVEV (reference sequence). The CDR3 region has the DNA TGTGCCAGCAGTCCCGGGCAGCAGGGGTTACCCGGGACTAGCGGATACGAGCAGTACTTC. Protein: CASSPGQQGLPGTSGYEQYF.

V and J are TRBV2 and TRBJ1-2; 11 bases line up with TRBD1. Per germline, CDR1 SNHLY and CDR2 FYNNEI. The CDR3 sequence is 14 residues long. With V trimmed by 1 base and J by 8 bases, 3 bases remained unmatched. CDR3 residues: CASSEGTGGAGYTF. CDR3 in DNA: TGTGCCAGCAGTGAAGGGACAGGGGGCGCCGGCTACACCTTC.

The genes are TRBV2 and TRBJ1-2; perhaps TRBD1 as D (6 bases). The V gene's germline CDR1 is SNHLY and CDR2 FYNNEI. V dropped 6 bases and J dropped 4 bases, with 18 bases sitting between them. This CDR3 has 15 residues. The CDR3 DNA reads TGTGCCAGCAGCAAAGGACAGCCGAGCTCCTATGGCTACACCTTC. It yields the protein CASSKGQPSSYGYTF.

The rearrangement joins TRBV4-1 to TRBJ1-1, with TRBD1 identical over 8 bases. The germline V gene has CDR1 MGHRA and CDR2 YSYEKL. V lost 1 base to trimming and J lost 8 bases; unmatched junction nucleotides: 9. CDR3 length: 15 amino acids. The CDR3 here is CASSQVAQGALEAFF. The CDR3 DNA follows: TGCGCCAGCAGCCAAGTCGCCCAGGGGGCACTAGAAGCTTTCTTT.

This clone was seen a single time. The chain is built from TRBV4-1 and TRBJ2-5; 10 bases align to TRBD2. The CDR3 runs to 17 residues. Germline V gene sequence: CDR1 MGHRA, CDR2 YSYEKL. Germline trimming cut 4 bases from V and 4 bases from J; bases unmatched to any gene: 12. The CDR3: CASSRFPSGRAVETQYF. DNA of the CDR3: TGCGCCAGCAGCCGGTTCCCCAGCGGGAGGGCCGTAGAGACCCAGTACTTC.

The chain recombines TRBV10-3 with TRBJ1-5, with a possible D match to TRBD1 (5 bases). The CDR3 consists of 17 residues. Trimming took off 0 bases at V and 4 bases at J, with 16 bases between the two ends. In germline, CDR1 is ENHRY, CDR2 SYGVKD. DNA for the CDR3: TGTGCCATCAGTGAGTCAGGGGTTGGGGAAAAGAATCAGCCCCAGCATTTT. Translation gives CAISESGVGEKNQPQHF.

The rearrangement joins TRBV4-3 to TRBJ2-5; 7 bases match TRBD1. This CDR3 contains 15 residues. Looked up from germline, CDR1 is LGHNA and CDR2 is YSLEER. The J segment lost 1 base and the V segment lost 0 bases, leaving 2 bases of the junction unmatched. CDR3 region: CASSQDRDSQETQYF. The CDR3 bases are TGCGCCAGCAGCCAAGACCGGGACAGCCAAGAGACCCAGTACTTC.

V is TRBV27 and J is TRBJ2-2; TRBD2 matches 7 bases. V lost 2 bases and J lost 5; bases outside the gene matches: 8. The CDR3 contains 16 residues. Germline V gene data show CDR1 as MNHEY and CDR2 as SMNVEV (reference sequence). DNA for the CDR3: TGTGCCAGCAGTTTACTGGCGGGGGAAGGGACCGGGGAGCTGTTTTTT. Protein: CASSLLAGEGTGELFF.

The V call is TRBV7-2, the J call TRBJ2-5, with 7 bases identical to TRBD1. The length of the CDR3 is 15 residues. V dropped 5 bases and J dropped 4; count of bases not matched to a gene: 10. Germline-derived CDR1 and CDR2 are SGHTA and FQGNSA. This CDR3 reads CASSPTVGGSETQYF. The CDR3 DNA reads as TGTGCCAGCAGCCCAACGGTAGGGGGCTCAGAGACCCAGTACTTC.